The T cell receptor beta chain under discussion was sequenced for a study of T-cell reconstitution after alpha-beta-depleted transplantation in children. General study findings and limits: Some patients owed their high day-60 TCRbeta diversity to surviving recipient T cells and thymic progenitors. Counts and diversity of T cells one year after transplant came mostly from newly produced T cells. The origin of alpha-beta T cells about two months after transplant was reportedly several hundred expanded graft clones.

This CDR3 has 18 residues. From germline, CDR1 is MDHEN and CDR2 SYDVKM. V lost 2 bases to trimming and J lost 3 bases, with 21 bases between them. The TCRbeta library incorporated unique molecular identifiers. Each CDR3 protein gets one entry after TCRdb re-called the PCR reads with MiXCR. The repertoire has around 180,000 distinct CDR3 sequences, more than 9.5% of them found once; the top ten carry roughly 13%. This clonotype was counted ten times or more. Its specificity is not known. The chain is built from TRBV28 and TRBJ2-3; the D gene is possibly TRBD1 (6 bases). This sequence was found in a boy aged 2 to 10 with acute myeloid leukemia, due to receive a stem cell transplant. Sequenced material: PBMCs, taken before TCRalphabeta/CD19-depleted stem cell transplant. CDR3 in DNA: TGTGCCAGCAGTTTAATGGGGGCCTGGAAGAGGGGGACAGATACGCAGTATTTT. Translation: CASSLMGAWKRGTDTQYF.